Reported below is one T cell receptor beta chain. CDR1 is SGHNT and CDR2 is YYREEE in the germline V gene (reference sequence). The V gene end was trimmed by 4 bases and the J gene end by 4 bases; junction bases not matched to a gene: 7. There are 15 residues in the CDR3. This entry is derived from a study of T-cell reconstitution after alpha-beta-depleted transplantation in children. Researchers prepared the TCRbeta library using unique molecular identifiers, the study reports. TCRdb used MiXCR to reprocess the PCR reads, holding one entry per CDR3 protein. The sample has around 370,000 distinct CDR3 sequences; 10% are singletons.

V and J are TRBV5-4 and TRBJ1-1; 10 nucleotides line up with TRBD1. The TCR sequence derives from a human donor who donated a stem cell graft to a child with acute lymphoblastic leukemia. The sequencing used PBMCs from the stem cell graft donor, collected from the stem cell graft. CDR3 in DNA: TGTGCCAGCAGCCGGACAGGGGGAGAAATCACTGAAGCTTTCTTT. Translating gives CASSRTGGEITEAFF.